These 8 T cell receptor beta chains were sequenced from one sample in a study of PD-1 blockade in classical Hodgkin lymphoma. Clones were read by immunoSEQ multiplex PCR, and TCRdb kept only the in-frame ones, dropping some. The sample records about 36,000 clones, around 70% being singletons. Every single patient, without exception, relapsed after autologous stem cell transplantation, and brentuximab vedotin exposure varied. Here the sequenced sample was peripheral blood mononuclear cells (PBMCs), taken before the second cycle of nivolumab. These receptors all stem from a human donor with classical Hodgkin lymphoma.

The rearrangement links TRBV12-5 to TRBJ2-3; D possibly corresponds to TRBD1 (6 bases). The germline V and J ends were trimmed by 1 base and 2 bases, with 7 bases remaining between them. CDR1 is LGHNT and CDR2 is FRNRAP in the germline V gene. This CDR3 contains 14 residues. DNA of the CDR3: TGTGCTAGTGGTTTGGGGGGGCCCACAGATACGCAGTATTTT. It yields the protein CASGLGGPTDTQYF.

The CDR3 spells CASSIAYANTEAFF. The CDR3 bases are TGCGCCAGCTCTATCGCGTATGCGAACACTGAAGCTTTCTTT. The chain is built from TRBV4-3 and TRBJ1-1; D unclear. Germline loops: CDR1 LGHNA, CDR2 YSLEER. Trimming shortened V by 8 bases and J by 1 base, and 14 bases separated the two germline ends. The CDR3 length is 14 residues.

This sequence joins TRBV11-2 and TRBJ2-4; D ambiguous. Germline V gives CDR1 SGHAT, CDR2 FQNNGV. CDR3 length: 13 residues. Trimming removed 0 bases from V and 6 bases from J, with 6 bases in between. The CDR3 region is CASSLDTVNIQYF. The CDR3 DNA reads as TGTGCCAGCAGCTTAGATACGGTAAACATTCAGTACTTC.

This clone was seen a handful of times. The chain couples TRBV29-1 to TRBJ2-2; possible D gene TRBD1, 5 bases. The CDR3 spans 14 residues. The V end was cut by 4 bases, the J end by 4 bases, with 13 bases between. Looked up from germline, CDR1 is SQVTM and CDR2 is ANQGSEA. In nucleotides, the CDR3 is TGCAGCGTTGCTTGGGGCGCCGGCACCGGGGAGCTGTTTTTT. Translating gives CSVAWGAGTGELFF.

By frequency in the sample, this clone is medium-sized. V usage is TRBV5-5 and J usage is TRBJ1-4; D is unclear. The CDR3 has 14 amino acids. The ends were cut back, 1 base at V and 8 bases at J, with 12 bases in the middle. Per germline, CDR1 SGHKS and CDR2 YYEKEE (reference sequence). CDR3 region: CASSLQTVGEKLFF. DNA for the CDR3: TGTGCCAGCAGCTTGCAGACGGTGGGAGAAAAACTGTTTTTT.

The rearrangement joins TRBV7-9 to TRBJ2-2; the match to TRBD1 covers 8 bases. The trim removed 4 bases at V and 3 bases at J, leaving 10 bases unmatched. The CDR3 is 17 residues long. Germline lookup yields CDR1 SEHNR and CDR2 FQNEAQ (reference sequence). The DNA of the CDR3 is TGTGCCAGCAGCTCCTCCTCAGGGGGCAGGGACACCGGGGAGCTGTTTTTT. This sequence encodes CASSSSSGGRDTGELFF.

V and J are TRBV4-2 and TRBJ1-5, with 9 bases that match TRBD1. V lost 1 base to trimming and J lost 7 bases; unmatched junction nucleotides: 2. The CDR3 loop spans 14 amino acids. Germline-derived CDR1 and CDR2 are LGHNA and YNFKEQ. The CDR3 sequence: CASSQGQGGQPQHF. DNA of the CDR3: TGTGCCAGCAGCCAAGGACAGGGGGGGCAGCCCCAGCATTTT.

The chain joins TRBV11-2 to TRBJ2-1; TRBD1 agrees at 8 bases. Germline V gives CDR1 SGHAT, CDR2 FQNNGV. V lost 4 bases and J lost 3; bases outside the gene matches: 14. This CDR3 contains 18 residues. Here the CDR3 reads CASSSHKGGQGFYNEQFF. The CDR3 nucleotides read TGTGCCAGCAGCTCCCATAAGGGTGGACAGGGTTTCTACAATGAGCAGTTCTTC.